A selection of T cell receptor beta chains follows, all from one sample in a study of Ad26.COV2.S vaccination and SARS-CoV-2 variants. Measured with immunoSEQ multiplex PCR; TCRdb has only the in-frame clones, and not every one. The sample carries 440,000 or so clones, roughly nine tenths recorded once. Here the sequenced sample was peripheral blood, taken in a trial of Ad26.COV2.S vaccine versus placebo. The source of these receptors is a person between 18 and 65 years old who received the Ad26.COV2.S COVID-19 vaccine or a placebo. CDR3s include the opening cysteine and the closing phenylalanine or tryptophan. Size tells how often a clone was seen (once, few, many) or the class of an expanded clone, and some rows leave it out.

J,size,V,CDR3
TRBJ2-7,.,TRBV5-1,CASRLISGSGVSEQYF
TRBJ1-2,.,TRBV19,CASSAGTVTNYGYTF
TRBJ1-2,.,TRBV2,CASSPLGEYGYTF
TRBJ2-7,.,TRBV7-9,CASSFSGPYEQYF
TRBJ1-4,.,TRBV5-1,CASSLVPDEKLFF
TRBJ1-4,.,TRBV6-6,CASSRLRFSEKLFF
TRBJ2-7,few,TRBV7-9,CASSLVRGGLYEQYF
TRBJ1-2,.,TRBV27,CASSYDRGANYGYTF
TRBJ2-7,.,TRBV7-9,CATTGDHEQYF
TRBJ1-4,.,TRBV6-5,CASRIDRVIEKLFF
TRBJ2-7,.,TRBV2,CASKVGGGQTYEQYF
TRBJ2-1,once,TRBV6-5,CASSYKDSRYEQFF
TRBJ1-1,once,TRBV5-8,CASSPGGDEAFF
TRBJ2-2,few,TRBV5-1,CASSLGQKNTGELFF
TRBJ2-1,.,TRBV5-1,CASSFQLEMTYNEQFF
TRBJ2-3,.,TRBV6-6,CASSYHTSGTDTQYF
TRBJ1-2,.,TRBV6-5,CASSYFDRASGYTF
TRBJ2-2,once,TRBV12-3/TRBV12-4,CASMETGELFF
TRBJ2-3,.,TRBV4-1,CASSQVGGRSTVARGTQYF
TRBJ1-2,once,TRBV9,CASSSRQGLPYGYTF
TRBJ2-3,.,TRBV5-1,CASSLATSGGNTDTQYF
TRBJ2-1,.,TRBV7-2,CASRRQGNRNEQFF
TRBJ2-7,.,TRBV6-5,CASSIQGHEQYF
TRBJ1-5,once,TRBV2,CASSTGGNNQPQHF
TRBJ1-3,.,TRBV18,CASSPPRGLVGNTIYF
TRBJ1-5,.,TRBV19,CASSIPGTQPHQPQHF
TRBJ1-5,.,TRBV7-9,CASSLGSGNNQPQHF
TRBJ2-1,once,TRBV11-2,CASSPRTSGRAVNEQFF
TRBJ2-7,.,TRBV3-1/TRBV3-2,CASSQGGEQYF
TRBJ1-1,.,TRBV6-1,CASSERQSPNTEAFF
TRBJ2-4,.,TRBV6-1,CASSEVGGLAKNIQYF
TRBJ2-3,.,TRBV12-3/TRBV12-4,CASSLRGTQYF
TRBJ2-7,.,TRBV28,CASSLDSYEQYF
TRBJ1-4,.,TRBV25-1,CASSRTGWGEKLFF
TRBJ2-2,.,TRBV7-9,CASSPRLGGNTGELFF
TRBJ2-3,.,TRBV24-1,CATSDRPGTSTDTQYF
TRBJ1-1,once,TRBV5-6,CASRRVGNTEAFF
TRBJ1-3,.,TRBV2,CASSELGESSGNTIYF
TRBJ2-2,.,TRBV27,CASSPLGALAGGGELFF
TRBJ2-3,.,TRBV5-1,CASSLLAGERHTQYF
TRBJ1-1,once,TRBV29-1,CSVEGTGKRNTEAFF
TRBJ2-1,.,TRBV3-1/TRBV3-2,CASTRWRAEGNEQFF
TRBJ2-1,.,TRBV5-1,CASSLSRPRYNEQFF
TRBJ2-6,.,TRBV4-1,CASSQALQAPGANVLTF
TRBJ2-7,.,TRBV6-5,CASSYDDTVSSYEQYF
TRBJ1-1,once,TRBV23-1,CASSHRENTEAFF
TRBJ2-1,.,TRBV24-1,CATSERVGLAGVNEQFF
TRBJ2-1,.,TRBV6-5,CASSSPGLAGADEQFF
TRBJ1-2,.,TRBV5-4,CASSLSGSYGYTF